The 10 T cell receptor beta chains given below trace back to one sample, sequenced in a study of T cells in Graves' hyperthyroidism and ophthalmopathy. Amplification yielded TCR beta CDR3 regions, with RNA transcripts as the source. The study used the HTBI primer set for a first-round RT-PCR of the TCR CDR3. One entry per CDR3 protein results from TCRdb running MiXCR on the multiplex PCR reads. The sample lists approximately 300,000 distinct CDR3 sequences, about 18% occurring once. Material for sequencing was blood. The receptor set was obtained from a woman aged 55-70 years with Graves' ophthalmopathy.

This clonotype has at least ten counts. J is TRBJ2-2 and V is TRBV27; D not resolved. CDR1 is MNHEY and CDR2 is SMNVEV in the germline V gene (reference sequence). This CDR3 contains 16 residues. V shed 5 bases and J shed 0 bases, with 13 bases lying between them. The CDR3 protein is CASSLRANSNTGELFF. The CDR3, as DNA: TGTGCCAGCAGTCTGCGAGCCAACTCGAACACCGGGGAGCTGTTTTTT.

The chain employs TRBV6-2 or TRBV6-3 and TRBJ2-2, with D unclear. Trimming took off 5 bases at V and 6 bases at J, with 13 bases between the two ends. CDR1 and CDR2 (germline): MNHEY, SVGEGT. The CDR3 contains 14 residues. The CDR3 is CASSTPSISGELFF. In DNA, the CDR3 is TGTGCCAGCAGTACCCCCTCAATATCCGGGGAGCTGTTTTTT.

This clonotype was found a few times. The chain combines TRBV29-1 with TRBJ2-1; D is ambiguous. Trimming took 8 bases from V and 6 from J, leaving 14 bases between them. The CDR3 is made up of 12 amino acids. Looked up from germline, CDR1 is SQVTM and CDR2 is ANQGSEA. The DNA for the CDR3 is TGCAGCTTTCCGACGGGCATCAATGAGCAGTTCTTC. Amino acids: CSFPTGINEQFF.

This chain uses TRBV9 with TRBJ1-1; no definite D call. Trimming shortened V by 3 bases and J by 7 bases, and 16 bases separated the two germline ends. Germline V gene lookup returns CDR1 SGDLS and CDR2 YYNGEE. This CDR3 is 14 amino acids long. As DNA, the CDR3 is TGTGCCAGCAGCGCCTGGGTTGGGCCGAGTGAAGCTTTCTTT. As protein: CASSAWVGPSEAFF.

A few counts support this clonotype. This chain connects TRBV20-1 to TRBJ2-5; D remains ambiguous. V gave up 6 bases and J gave up 5 bases, with 13 bases separating them. The CDR3 consists of 12 residues. Germline CDR1 is DFQATT and CDR2 is SNEGSKA (reference sequence). For the CDR3, the DNA is TGCAGTGCCCTCGCCACGCGGGAGACCCAGTACTTC. This codes for CSALATRETQYF.

The rearrangement uses TRBV19 and TRBJ2-3, with 15 bases fitting TRBD2. The CDR3 runs to 16 residues. CDR1 and CDR2 from the germline V gene are LNHDA and SQIVND (reference sequence). The ends lost 5 bases at V and 5 bases at J; junction bases unmatched: 5. CDR3 residues: CASSWTSGRVKDTQYF. The CDR3 coding sequence is TGTGCCAGTAGTTGGACTAGCGGGAGGGTTAAAGATACGCAGTATTTT. The whole variable domain, filled in from reference TRBV19 and TRBJ2-3, reads DGGITQSPKYLFRKEGQNVTLSCEQNLNHDAMYWYRQDPGQGLRLIYYSQIVNDFQKGDIAEGYSVSREKKESFPLTVTSAQKNPTAFYLCASSWTSGRVKDTQYFGPGTRLTVL.

Only a few counts were recorded for this clonotype. In DNA, the CDR3 is TGCGCCAGCAGCTTGGCGCTCACGAATTCACCCCTCCACTTT. Its protein product is CASSLALTNSPLHF. The chain recombines TRBV5-1 with TRBJ1-6; unclear D gene. Germline V gene sequence: CDR1 SGHRS, CDR2 YFSETQ. The CDR3 is 14 amino acids. The V end lost 0 bases, the J end lost 7 bases, and 8 bases lay between the germline ends.

Many counts were recorded for this clonotype. The J gene is TRBJ1-6, the V gene TRBV7-2; D unclear. This CDR3 region has 12 residues. Per germline, CDR1 SGHTA and CDR2 FQGNSA. Trimming shortened V by 1 base and J by 7 bases, and 2 bases separated the two germline ends. CDR3 sequence (DNA): TGTGCCAGCAGCTTAGGGAATTCACCCCTCCACTTT. Protein: CASSLGNSPLHF.

This clonotype was seen at least ten times. The junction does not match germline at one end; this may be a read error. The gene calls are TRBV11-2 and TRBJ2-7; 8 nucleotides match TRBD1. The CDR3 length is 13 residues. CDR1 is SGHAT, CDR2 FQNNGV, per germline. CDR3 loop: CATSRGHRYEQYF. The CDR3 DNA reads as TGTGCCACCAGCAGGGGGCACAGATACGAGCAGTACTTC. The full variable domain, completed using reference TRBV11-2 and TRBJ2-7, is EAGVAQSPRYKIIEKRQSVAFWCNPISGHATLYWYQQILGQGPKLLIQFQNNGVVDDSQLPKDRFSAERLKGVDSTLKIQPAKLEDSAVYLCATSRGHRYEQYFGPGTRLTVT.

This clonotype was detected ten times or more. V and J are TRBV28 and TRBJ1-4; D is possibly TRBD1 (5 bases). Trimming cost V 5 bases and J 6 bases, with 10 bases left between them. CDR1 and CDR2 from the germline V gene are MDHEN and SYDVKM. This CDR3 is 13 amino acids long. This CDR3 reads CASSVRVDEKLFF. CDR3 in DNA: TGTGCCAGCAGTGTCAGGGTTGATGAAAAACTGTTTTTT.